This is a list of T cell receptor beta chains from one sample in a study of T cells expressing NK-cell markers. With the 5' RACE reads reprocessed, TCRdb shows one record per CDR3 protein and no DNA. This repertoire includes about 180,000 distinct CDR3 sequences. Material for sequencing was blood T cells: a sorted CD56 or NKG2C T cell subset, CD4+ or CD8+ T cells, or bulk PBMC T cells (not recorded which). The receptors originated from a man aged 18-70 years in good health. Each CDR3 is given with its conserved first and last residue. Each record gives: V gene, J gene, CDR3 protein.

TRBV19,TRBJ1-1,CASRGQGRTEAFF
TRBV15,TRBJ1-2,CATSRDPDGHIYGYTF
TRBV7-7,TRBJ2-2,CASSRGQGSGELFF
TRBV15,TRBJ2-1,CATSRVGLAGGSSYNEQFF
TRBV7-2,TRBJ2-7,CASSLGGLHEQYF
TRBV27,TRBJ2-5,CASREPSGRETQYF
TRBV7-6,TRBJ2-1,CASSVDRGQSNEQFF
TRBV5-8,TRBJ2-1,CASSLGTAAYNEQFF
TRBV15,TRBJ2-3,CATSRPTSAGTITDTQYF
TRBV7-9,TRBJ2-3,CASSLDSVFRTQYF
TRBV3-1,TRBJ2-2,CASSQFRVRVTGELFF